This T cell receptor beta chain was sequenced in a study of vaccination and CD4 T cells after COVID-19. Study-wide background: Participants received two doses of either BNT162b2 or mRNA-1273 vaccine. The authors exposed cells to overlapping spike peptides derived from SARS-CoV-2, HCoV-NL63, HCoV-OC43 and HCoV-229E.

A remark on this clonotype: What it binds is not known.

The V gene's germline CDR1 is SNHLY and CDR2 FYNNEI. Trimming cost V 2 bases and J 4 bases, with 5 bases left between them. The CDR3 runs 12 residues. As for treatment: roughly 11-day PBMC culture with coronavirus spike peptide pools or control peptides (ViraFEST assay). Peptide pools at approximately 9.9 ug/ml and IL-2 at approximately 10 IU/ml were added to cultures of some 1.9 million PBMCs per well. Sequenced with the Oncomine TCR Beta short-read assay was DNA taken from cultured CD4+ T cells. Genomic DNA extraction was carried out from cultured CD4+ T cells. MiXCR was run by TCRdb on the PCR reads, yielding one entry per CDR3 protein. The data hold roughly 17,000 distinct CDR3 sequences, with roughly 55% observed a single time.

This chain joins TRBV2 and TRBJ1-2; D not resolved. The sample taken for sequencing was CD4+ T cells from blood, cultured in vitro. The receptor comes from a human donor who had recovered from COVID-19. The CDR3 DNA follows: TGTGCCAGCAGTGAACTCCGCTATGGCTACACCTTC. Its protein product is CASSELRYGYTF.